The text below deals with one T cell receptor (beta chain). Its antigen is undetermined. Per germline, CDR1 SNHLY and CDR2 FYNNEI. Trimming left V 4 bases short and J 0 bases short, with 15 bases between. The CDR3 contains 16 residues. The table came from immunoSEQ multiplex PCR; TCRdb's copy has only in-frame clones and leaves some out. The sample lists 100,000 to 150,000 clones, 86% occurring once. This entry comes from a study of PD-1 blockade in mismatch repair-deficient tumors. Study-level information: Enrolled about 2013-2016, patients had progressing, pretreated mismatch repair-deficient cancers of approximately 13 types.

Overall study results and limits: Rapid post-treatment expansion, then contraction, generally preceding radiologic response, marked tumor-resident clones.

The J gene is TRBJ1-2, the V gene TRBV2; D perhaps matches TRBD1 (6 bases). Sequenced material: peripheral blood, taken 44 weeks after starting pembrolizumab. The receptor was derived from an adult with mismatch repair-deficient cancer. The CDR3 here is CASSGTATEANYGYTF. The CDR3 nucleotides are TGTGCCAGCAGTGGGACAGCGACCGAGGCTAACTATGGCTACACCTTC. Using reference TRBV2 and TRBJ1-2 for the parts outside the CDR3, the full variable domain is EPEVTQTPSHQVTQMGQEVILRCVPISNHLYFYWYRQILGQKVEFLVSFYNNEISEKSEIFDDQFSVERPDGSNFTLKIRSTKLEDSAMYFCASSGTATEANYGYTFGSGTRLTVV.